This T cell receptor (beta chain) was obtained from a study of cytomegalovirus exposure and HLA in healthy donors. As for the study in general: Drawn from HLA-typed donors, tens of millions of unique TCRs were held in an early data release.

Germline loops: CDR1 SEHNR, CDR2 FQNEAQ (reference sequence). CDR3 length: 14 amino acids. V was pared by 5 bases and J by 5 bases, with 7 bases of the junction left unmatched. PCR primers comprised 60 Vbeta and 13 Jbeta primers. Generated by immunoSEQ multiplex PCR, the TCRdb table keeps only in-frame clones and is missing some. The sample contains fewer than 200,000 clones, almost 80% of which appear only once. The donors, nominally healthy at sampling, likely had unrecorded immune exposures. Concerning this clone itself: Its antigen remains unidentified.

Study-level findings and limits: 16,951 TCR beta sequences were associated with HLA alleles at 0.05 false discovery rate in a later analysis.

The chain couples TRBV7-9 to TRBJ2-3; 7 nucleotides agree with TRBD2. The receptor was derived from a man in his forties in good health and CMV-seropositive. The sequencing input was PBMCs. CDR3: CASSLLASGDTQYF. The CDR3 DNA sequence: TGTGCCAGCAGCCTCCTGGCTAGCGGAGATACGCAGTATTTT.